This TCR beta chain was recorded in a study of shared clonotypes between healthy human individuals. Sequencing used immunoSEQ multiplex PCR; TCRdb keeps in-frame clones, though not all of them. The top ten hold 0.055% to 0.075% of the sample, which has more than 400,000 clones, about 96% seen once. Study findings and constraints: Naive subsets generally exceeded memory subsets in estimated richness.

Germline loops: CDR1 MDHEN, CDR2 SYDVKM. This CDR3 has 16 residues. V lost 4 bases and J 3 bases, leaving 18 bases between the germline ends. A remark on this clone: Its antigen is currently unknown.

Sequencing was carried out using naive CD4+ T cells sorted from blood. The subset denotes: CD45RA+ positively selected. The chain employs TRBV28 and TRBJ2-5, with D possibly being TRBD2 (5 bases). This TCR derives from a woman aged 30 to 39 in good health. Here the CDR3 reads CASSSVGLAIEETQYF. CDR3 nucleotides: TGTGCCAGCAGTTCAGTTGGGCTAGCTATAGAAGAGACCCAGTACTTC. Based on the CDR3 plus reference TRBV28 and TRBJ2-5, the full variable domain is DVKVTQSSRYLVKRTGEKVFLECVQDMDHENMFWYRQDPGLGLRLIYFSYDVKMKEKGDIPEGYSVSREKKERFSLILESASTNQTSMYLCASSSVGLAIEETQYFGPGTRLLVL.